The rows below give T cell receptor beta chains drawn from one sample of a study of PD-1 blockade in mismatch repair-deficient tumors. Sequencing was performed with immunoSEQ multiplex PCR; in TCRdb, only in-frame clones are kept and a portion is missing. Of roughly 120,000 clones listed, 85% to 90% are singletons. Sample: peripheral blood, taken just over 70 weeks after starting pembrolizumab. The receptors stem from an adult with mismatch repair-deficient cancer. Each CDR3 is given with its conserved first and last residue. A D gene is named only where the DNA matches it firmly. Not all rows give a size; the values are once, few, many and, for expanded clones, a class.

>NA|NA|TRBV7-9|TRBJ1-1
TGTGCCAGCGGCGGGTTCGCTGAAGCTTTCTTT
CASGGFAEAFF
>many|TRBD2|TRBV5-1|TRBJ2-7
TGCGCCAGCAGCTTACCTGGGACTAGGATCTACGAGCAGTACTTC
CASSLPGTRIYEQYF
>once|TRBD1|TRBV2|TRBJ2-7
TGTGCCAGCAGTGGAACAGGGGATTTCCTAACCTACGAGCAGTACTTC
CASSGTGDFLTYEQYF
>NA|NA|TRBV18|TRBJ2-7
TGTGCCAGCTCACCGGGAACAGGGTACGAGCAGTACTTC
CASSPGTGYEQYF
>NA|NA|TRBV9|TRBJ2-3
TGTGCCAGCAGCGTAGCGGGAGTTGAAGATACGCAGTATTTT
CASSVAGVEDTQYF
>few|TRBD1|TRBV11-3|TRBJ1-2
TGTGCCAGCAGCACCCGGGACAGCCACTATGGCTACACCTTC
CASSTRDSHYGYTF
>NA|NA|TRBV10-3|TRBJ1-1
TGTGCCATCAGTGAACAGGGGAACACTGAAGCTTTCTTT
CAISEQGNTEAFF
>NA|NA|TRBV29-1|TRBJ2-2
TGCAGCGTTGAAGGCGCGGCGGCCGGGCACGGGGAGCTGTTTTTT
CSVEGAAAGHGELFF
>NA|TRBD1|TRBV29-1|TRBJ1-1
TGCAGCGTTTGGGGGACAGGTGAAGCTTTCTTT
CSVWGTGEAFF
>NA|NA|TRBV9|TRBJ2-3
TGTGCCAGCAGCCCGCGCCTCGGGGACCACACAGATACGCAGTATTTT
CASSPRLGDHTDTQYF
>NA|NA|TRBV19|TRBJ1-1
TGTGCCAGTAGTTCAGCGGGACGGCGATCTACTCTCCGGAACACTGAAGCTTTCTTT
CASSSAGRRSTLRNTEAFF
>NA|TRBD2|TRBV19|TRBJ2-1
TGTGCCAGTACCCTCGGGACTAGCGGAATAAATGAGCAGTTCTTC
CASTLGTSGINEQFF
>NA|TRBD1|TRBV7-2|TRBJ1-5
TGTGCCAGCAGCCCCGACAGGGGCTATAGCAATCAGCCCCAGCATTTT
CASSPDRGYSNQPQHF
>NA|TRBD2|TRBV28|TRBJ2-7
TGTGCCAGCAGTTTGCGGGGGAGCTACGAGCAGTACTTC
CASSLRGSYEQYF
>NA|NA|TRBV7-8|TRBJ2-7
TGTGCCAGCAGCGAGAGACGCACTGACCTTTACGAGCAGTACTTC
CASSERRTDLYEQYF
>NA|TRBD2|TRBV4-3|TRBJ2-7
TGCGCCAGCAGCCACCACTCCCGGCGACTAGCGGTGTACGAGCAGTACTTC
CASSHHSRRLAVYEQYF
>once|NA|TRBV30|TRBJ2-5
TGTGCCTGGAAACCAGGACAGACCAAATACCAAGAGACCCAGTACTTC
CAWKPGQTKYQETQYF
>NA|NA|TRBV7-9|TRBJ2-5
TGTGCCAGCAGCTTGGGGCAGGGGCTCGAGACCCAGTACTTC
CASSLGQGLETQYF
>NA|TRBD1|TRBV5-1|TRBJ1-3
TGCGCCAGCAGCTTGACAGGGGGGGACACCATATATTTT
CASSLTGGDTIYF
>NA|TRBD2|TRBV7-6|TRBJ2-2
TGTGCCAGCAGCTTAGGGCGGGAGGGCTGGACCGGGGAGCTGTTTTTT
CASSLGREGWTGELFF
>NA|NA|TRBV15|TRBJ2-3
TGTGCCACCAGCAGAGGAGACTACAGCACAGATACGCAGTATTTT
CATSRGDYSTDTQYF
>NA|TRBD2|TRBV29-1|TRBJ2-5
TGCAGCGTCGCCGGGACTAGCGGGAGGGCTTACCAAGAGACCCAGTACTTC
CSVAGTSGRAYQETQYF
>NA|NA|TRBV5-1|TRBJ2-1
TGCGCCAGCAGCTTGGGGGCAAGGGAGCAGTTCTTC
CASSLGAREQFF
>once|TRBD2|TRBV14|TRBJ2-7
TGTGCCAGCAGCCAAGAAGGGAGGGGACTAGCGGGATTCTCAAGCTCCTACGAGCAGTACTTC
CASSQEGRGLAGFSSSYEQYF
>NA|NA|TRBV5-1|TRBJ2-6
TGCGCCAGCAGCTTGTTAACGGGACGTGGCGGGTCAGGGGCCAACGTCCTGACTTTC
CASSLLTGRGGSGANVLTF
>NA|TRBD2|TRBV4-1|TRBJ2-1
TGCGCCAGCAGCCCCCGCGGGGGCTCCTACAATGAGCAGTTCTTC
CASSPRGGSYNEQFF
>NA|NA|TRBV7-8|TRBJ2-5
TGTGCCAGCAGCCCACTCCGCTTGGGGGAGACCCAGTACTTC
CASSPLRLGETQYF
>NA|NA|TRBV5-1|TRBJ2-7
TGCGCCAGCAGCCAGCCCAAACCGGGACGGACGTACTACGAGCAGTACTTC
CASSQPKPGRTYYEQYF
>NA|TRBD1|TRBV6-6|TRBJ1-1
TGTGCCAGCAGTTACGGGGGACAGGGGAATGAAGCTTTCTTT
CASSYGGQGNEAFF
>once|NA|TRBV9|TRBJ2-5
TGTGCCAGCAGCGCGCCAGGGAGGTCAGGGACCCAGTACTTC
CASSAPGRSGTQYF
>few|NA|TRBV6-5|TRBJ1-2
TGTGCCAGCAGAACTTCGAGGACTGTCCACTATGGCTACACCTTC
CASRTSRTVHYGYTF
>NA|TRBD1|TRBV5-1|TRBJ1-1
TGCGCCAGCAGCCCCCGGACAGGCCGAATGAACACTGAAGCTTTCTTT
CASSPRTGRMNTEAFF
>NA|NA|TRBV5-5|TRBJ1-2
TGTGCCAGCAGCTCGTCTGAGTTTCCATGGGGTGGCTACACCTTC
CASSSSEFPWGGYTF
>NA|TRBD1|TRBV30|TRBJ1-2
TGTGCCTGGAGTGTACCAAGGGGGCTAAGCTATGGCTACACCTTC
CAWSVPRGLSYGYTF
>NA|NA|TRBV12-5|TRBJ2-1
TGTGCTAGTGGGGAAAATGGGTGGGGGCGAGATACCAATGAGCAGTTCTTC
CASGENGWGRDTNEQFF
>NA|NA|TRBV28|TRBJ2-7
TGTGCCAGCAGTTTCGGGCTTCCCAGGAGGTACGAGCAGTACTTC
CASSFGLPRRYEQYF
>NA|NA|TRBV6-1|TRBJ2-7
TGTGCCAGCAGTGAATCCTATGGCGAGCAGTACTTC
CASSESYGEQYF
>NA|TRBD2|TRBV6-5|TRBJ2-7
TGTGCCAGCAGTTACTCAGCGGGGAGCTCCTACGAGCAGTACTTC
CASSYSAGSSYEQYF
>NA|NA|TRBV9|TRBJ2-5
TGTGCCAGCAGCGTAGGGCGGGAAAGGGGAGAGACCCAGTACTTC
CASSVGRERGETQYF
>NA|NA|TRBV30|TRBJ2-7
TGTGCCTGGAGTGTACAGGGTACCGGAGGGTACTTC
CAWSVQGTGGYF
>once|TRBD2|TRBV18|TRBJ2-5
TGTGCCAGCTCACCCAGCGGGAGTAAAGAGACCCAGTACTTC
CASSPSGSKETQYF
>NA|NA|TRBV4-2|TRBJ2-1
TGTGCCAGCAGCCAAGAAACGGTCGCCAATGAGCAGTTCTTC
CASSQETVANEQFF
>NA|NA|TRBV30|TRBJ1-2
TGTGCCTGGATGACGGGGGGCGCTGGGGGCTACACCTTC
CAWMTGGAGGYTF
>NA|TRBD2|TRBV7-9|TRBJ2-3
TGTGCCAGCAGTCAAACGGGGCTAGCGGGAGTGTTGTTAGATACGCAGTATTTT
CASSQTGLAGVLLDTQYF
>NA|TRBD2|TRBV5-4|TRBJ2-1
TGTGCCAGCAGCTTGGTAGGTAGCGGGAGCGATGAGCAGTTCTTC
CASSLVGSGSDEQFF
>NA|NA|TRBV20-1|TRBJ2-4
TGCAGTGCTAAACTCCCCGGTCCCTATTACTTC
CSAKLPGPYYF
>NA|TRBD1|TRBV9|TRBJ1-5
TGTGCCAGCAGCGTAGACGGGACAGAAAATCAGCCCCAGCATTTT
CASSVDGTENQPQHF
>NA|NA|TRBV11-2|TRBJ2-7
TGTGCCAGCAGCTTAGTGGACAGACCAAACTACGAGCAGTACTTC
CASSLVDRPNYEQYF
>NA|TRBD1|TRBV6-5|TRBJ2-7
TGTGCCAGCAGTTACGGGACAGAGGTCTACGAGCAGTACTTC
CASSYGTEVYEQYF
>once|NA|TRBV29-1|TRBJ2-1
TGCAGCGTTCCGAGGAACTCCTACAATGAGCAGTTCTTC
CSVPRNSYNEQFF
>NA|TRBD1|TRBV30|TRBJ1-4
TGTGCCTGGACGACAGGGATTTTTGAAAAACTGTTTTTT
CAWTTGIFEKLFF
>NA|NA|TRBV27|TRBJ2-7
TGTGCCAGCAGGGAAGGGCAATCCGAGCAGTACTTC
CASREGQSEQYF